These T cell receptor beta chains were read from a single sample in a study of T cells expressing NK-cell markers. From the 5' RACE reads, TCRdb lists one entry per CDR3 protein and no DNA. This sample's table reports under 200,000 distinct CDR3 sequences. Sequencing was carried out using blood T cells: a sorted CD56 or NKG2C T cell subset, CD4+ or CD8+ T cells, or bulk PBMC T cells (not recorded which). Receptors originate from a woman between 18 and 70 years old in good health. Each CDR3 is given with its conserved first and last residue.

cdr3_length	v_call	j_call	cdr3_aa
14	TRBV7-2	TRBJ2-7	CASALGSAGNEQYF
15	TRBV20-1	TRBJ2-3	CSARTFRGSENTQYF
12	TRBV9	TRBJ2-2	CASSVVGGELFF
14	TRBV20-1	TRBJ2-7	CSAEDRVAAYEQYF
14	TRBV4-1	TRBJ1-2	CASRATGGRYGYTF
12	TRBV3-1	TRBJ1-2	CASSQGVYGYTF
15	TRBV18	TRBJ2-7	CASSLGLAESYEQYF
12	TRBV7-6	TRBJ1-5	CASSHIGQPQHF
15	TRBV4-1	TRBJ1-4	CASSGQGATNEKLFF
12	TRBV9	TRBJ1-1	CASSGGTTYAFF
16	TRBV20-1	TRBJ1-1	CSARDLGVTGNTEAFF
15	TRBV11-1	TRBJ1-1	CASSLAGWENTEAFF